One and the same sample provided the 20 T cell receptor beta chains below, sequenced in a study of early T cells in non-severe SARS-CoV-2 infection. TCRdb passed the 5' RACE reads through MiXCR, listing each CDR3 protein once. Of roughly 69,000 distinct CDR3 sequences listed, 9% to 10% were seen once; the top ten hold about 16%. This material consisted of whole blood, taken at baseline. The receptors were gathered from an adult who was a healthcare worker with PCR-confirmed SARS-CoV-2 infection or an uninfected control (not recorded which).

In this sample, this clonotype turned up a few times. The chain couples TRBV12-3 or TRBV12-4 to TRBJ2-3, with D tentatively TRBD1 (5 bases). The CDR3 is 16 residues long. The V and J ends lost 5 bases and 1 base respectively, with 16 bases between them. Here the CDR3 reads CASSPKRGLRTDTQYF. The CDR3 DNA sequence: TGTGCCAGCAGTCCGAAAAGGGGTCTACGCACAGATACGCAGTATTTT.

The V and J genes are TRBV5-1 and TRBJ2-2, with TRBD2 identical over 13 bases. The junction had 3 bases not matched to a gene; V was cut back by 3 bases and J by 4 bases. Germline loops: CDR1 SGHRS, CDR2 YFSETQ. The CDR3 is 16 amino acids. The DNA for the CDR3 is TGCGCCAGCAGCTCCGGACTAGCGGGAGTCACCGGGGAGCTGTTTTTT. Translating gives CASSSGLAGVTGELFF.

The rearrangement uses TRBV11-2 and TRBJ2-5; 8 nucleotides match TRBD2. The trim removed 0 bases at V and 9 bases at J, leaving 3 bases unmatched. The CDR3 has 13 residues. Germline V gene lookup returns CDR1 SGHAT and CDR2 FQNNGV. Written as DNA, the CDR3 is TGTGCCAGCAGCTTAGAGTCACTAGCGGCCCAGTACTTC. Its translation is CASSLESLAAQYF.

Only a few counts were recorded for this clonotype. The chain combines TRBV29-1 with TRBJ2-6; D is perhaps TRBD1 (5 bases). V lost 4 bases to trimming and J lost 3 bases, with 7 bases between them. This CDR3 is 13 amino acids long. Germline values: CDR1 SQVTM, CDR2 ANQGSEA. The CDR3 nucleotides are TGCAGCGTTGCCAGGGATGGGGCCAACGTCCTGACTTTC. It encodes CSVARDGANVLTF.

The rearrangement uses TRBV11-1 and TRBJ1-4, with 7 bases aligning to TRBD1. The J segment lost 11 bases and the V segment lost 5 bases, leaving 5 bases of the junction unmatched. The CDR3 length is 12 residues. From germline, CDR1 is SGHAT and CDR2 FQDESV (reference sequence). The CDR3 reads CASSPDRLKLFF. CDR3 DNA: TGTGCCAGCAGCCCGGACAGGCTTAAACTGTTTTTT. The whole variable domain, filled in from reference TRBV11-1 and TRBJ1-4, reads EAEVAQSPRYKITEKSQAVAFWCDPISGHATLYWYRQILGQGPELLVQFQDESVVDDSQLPKDRFSAERLKGVDSTLKIQPAELGDSAMYLCASSPDRLKLFFGSGTQLSVL.

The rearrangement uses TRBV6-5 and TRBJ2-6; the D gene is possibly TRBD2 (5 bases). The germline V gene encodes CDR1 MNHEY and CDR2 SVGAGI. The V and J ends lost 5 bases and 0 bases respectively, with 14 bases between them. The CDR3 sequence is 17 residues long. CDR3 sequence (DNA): TGTGCCAGCAGTCCAACCCGGGGTCGCTCTGGGGCCAACGTCCTGACTTTC. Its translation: CASSPTRGRSGANVLTF.

Here the CDR3 DNA reads TGTGCCAGCAGACGCCAGGGAAACACCGGGGAGCTGTTTTTT. This translates into CASRRQGNTGELFF. The genes are TRBV28 and TRBJ2-2, with D perhaps matching TRBD1 (5 bases). Trimming stripped 6 bases from V and 2 bases from J, with 10 bases between. The V gene's germline CDR1 is MDHEN and CDR2 SYDVKM. The CDR3 consists of 14 residues.

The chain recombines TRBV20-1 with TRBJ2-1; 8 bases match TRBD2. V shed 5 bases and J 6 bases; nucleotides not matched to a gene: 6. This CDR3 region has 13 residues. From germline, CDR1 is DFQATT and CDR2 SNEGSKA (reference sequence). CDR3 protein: CSAVSGTSNEQFF. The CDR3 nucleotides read TGCAGTGCTGTCTCCGGGACTAGCAATGAGCAGTTCTTC.

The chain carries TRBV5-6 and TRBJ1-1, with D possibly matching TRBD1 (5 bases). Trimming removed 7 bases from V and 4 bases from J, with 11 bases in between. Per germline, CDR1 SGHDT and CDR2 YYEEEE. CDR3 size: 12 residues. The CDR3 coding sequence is TGTGCCAGCCAGACAGCACTCACTGAAGCTTTCTTT. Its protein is CASQTALTEAFF.

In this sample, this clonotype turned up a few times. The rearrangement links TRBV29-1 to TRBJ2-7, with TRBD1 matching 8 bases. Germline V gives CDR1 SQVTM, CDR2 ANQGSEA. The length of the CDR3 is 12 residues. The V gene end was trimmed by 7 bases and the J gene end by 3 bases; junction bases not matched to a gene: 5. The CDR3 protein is CSATTGVYEQYF. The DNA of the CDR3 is TGCAGCGCTACGACAGGGGTCTACGAGCAGTACTTC.

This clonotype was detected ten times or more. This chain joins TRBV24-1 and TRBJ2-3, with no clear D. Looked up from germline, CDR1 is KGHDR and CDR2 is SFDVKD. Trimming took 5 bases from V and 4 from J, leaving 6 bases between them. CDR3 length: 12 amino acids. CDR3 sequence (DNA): TGTGCCACCAGTGGAGGAGCAGATACGCAGTATTTT. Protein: CATSGGADTQYF.

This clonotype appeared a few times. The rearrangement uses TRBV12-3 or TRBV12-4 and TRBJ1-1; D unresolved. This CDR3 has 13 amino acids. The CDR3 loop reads CSSNRHPGTEAFF. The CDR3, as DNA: TGTAGCAGCAACCGACACCCGGGGACTGAAGCTTTCTTT.

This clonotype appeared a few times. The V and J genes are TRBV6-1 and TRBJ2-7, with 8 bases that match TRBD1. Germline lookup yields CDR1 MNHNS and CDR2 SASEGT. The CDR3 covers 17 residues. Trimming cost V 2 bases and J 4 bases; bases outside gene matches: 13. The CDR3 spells CASSEYSFGTGGYEQYF. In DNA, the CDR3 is TGTGCCAGCAGTGAATATAGTTTCGGGACAGGTGGATACGAGCAGTACTTC.

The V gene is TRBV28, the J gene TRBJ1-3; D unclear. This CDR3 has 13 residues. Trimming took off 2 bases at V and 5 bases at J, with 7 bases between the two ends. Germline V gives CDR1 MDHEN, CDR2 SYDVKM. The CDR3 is CASSLHRRNTIYF. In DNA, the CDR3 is TGTGCCAGCAGTTTACACAGAAGAAACACCATATATTTT. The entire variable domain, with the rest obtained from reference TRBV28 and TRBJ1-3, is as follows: DVKVTQSSRYLVKRTGEKVFLECVQDMDHENMFWYRQDPGLGLRLIYFSYDVKMKEKGDIPEGYSVSREKKERFSLILESASTNQTSMYLCASSLHRRNTIYFGEGSWLTVV.

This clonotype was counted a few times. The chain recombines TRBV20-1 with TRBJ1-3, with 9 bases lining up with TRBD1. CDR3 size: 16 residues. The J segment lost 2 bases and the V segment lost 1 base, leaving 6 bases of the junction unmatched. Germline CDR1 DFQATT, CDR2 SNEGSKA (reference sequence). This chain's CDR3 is CSARGEQGATGNTIYF. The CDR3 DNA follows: TGCAGTGCTAGAGGGGAACAGGGGGCTACTGGAAACACCATATATTTT.

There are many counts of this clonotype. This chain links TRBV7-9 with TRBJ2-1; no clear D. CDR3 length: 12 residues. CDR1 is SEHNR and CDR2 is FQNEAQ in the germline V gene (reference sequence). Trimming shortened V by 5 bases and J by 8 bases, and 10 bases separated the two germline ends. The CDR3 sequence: CASSPLSYEQFF. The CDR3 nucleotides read TGTGCCAGCAGCCCCCTAAGTTATGAGCAGTTCTTC.

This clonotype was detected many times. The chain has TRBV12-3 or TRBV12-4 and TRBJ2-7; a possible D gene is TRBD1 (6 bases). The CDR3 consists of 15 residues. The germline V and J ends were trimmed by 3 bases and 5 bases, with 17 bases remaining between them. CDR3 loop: CASSLGQGIVNEQYF. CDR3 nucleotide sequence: TGTGCCAGCAGTTTGGGCCAGGGGATCGTCAACGAGCAGTACTTC.

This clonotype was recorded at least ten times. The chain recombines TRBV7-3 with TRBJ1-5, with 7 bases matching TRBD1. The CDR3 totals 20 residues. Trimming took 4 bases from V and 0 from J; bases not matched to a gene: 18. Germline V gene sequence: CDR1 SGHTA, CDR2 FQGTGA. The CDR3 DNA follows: TGTGCCAGCAGCTCCCGGGACAGTAGAGACCAACAATATAGCAATCAGCCCCAGCATTTT. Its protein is CASSSRDSRDQQYSNQPQHF.

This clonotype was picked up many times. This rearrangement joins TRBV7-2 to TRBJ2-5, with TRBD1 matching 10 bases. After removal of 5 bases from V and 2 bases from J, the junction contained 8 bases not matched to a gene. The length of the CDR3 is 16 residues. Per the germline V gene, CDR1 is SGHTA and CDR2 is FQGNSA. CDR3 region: CASSRGTGAVQETQYF. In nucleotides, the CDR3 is TGTGCCAGCAGCCGAGGGACAGGGGCCGTTCAAGAGACCCAGTACTTC.

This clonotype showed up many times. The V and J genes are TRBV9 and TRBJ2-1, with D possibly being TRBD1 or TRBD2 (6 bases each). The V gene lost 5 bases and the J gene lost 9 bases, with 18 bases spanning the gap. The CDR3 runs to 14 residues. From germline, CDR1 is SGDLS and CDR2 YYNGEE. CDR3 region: CASRPGAVGGEQFF. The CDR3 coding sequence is TGTGCCAGCAGGCCAGGGGCCGTGGGAGGTGAGCAGTTCTTC.